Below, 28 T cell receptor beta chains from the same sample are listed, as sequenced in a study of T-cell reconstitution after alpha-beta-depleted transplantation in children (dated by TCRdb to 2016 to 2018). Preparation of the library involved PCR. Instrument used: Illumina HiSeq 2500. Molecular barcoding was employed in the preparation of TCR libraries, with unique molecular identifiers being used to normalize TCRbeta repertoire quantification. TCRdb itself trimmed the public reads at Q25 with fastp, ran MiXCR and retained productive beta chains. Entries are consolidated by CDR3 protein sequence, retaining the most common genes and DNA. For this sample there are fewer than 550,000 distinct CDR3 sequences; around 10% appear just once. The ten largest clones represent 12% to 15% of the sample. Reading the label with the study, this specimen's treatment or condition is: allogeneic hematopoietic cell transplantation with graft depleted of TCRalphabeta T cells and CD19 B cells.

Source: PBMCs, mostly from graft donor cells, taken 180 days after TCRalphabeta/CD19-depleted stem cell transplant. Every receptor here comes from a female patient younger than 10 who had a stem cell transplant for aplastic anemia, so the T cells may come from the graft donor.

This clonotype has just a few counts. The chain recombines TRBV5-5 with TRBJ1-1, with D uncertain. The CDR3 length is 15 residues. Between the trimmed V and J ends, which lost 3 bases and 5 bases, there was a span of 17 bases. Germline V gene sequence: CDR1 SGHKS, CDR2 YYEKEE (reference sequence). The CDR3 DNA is TGTGCCAGCAGCTACGCGTGCCAGCAAAGGACTGAAGCTTTCTTT. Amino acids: CASSYACQQRTEAFF.

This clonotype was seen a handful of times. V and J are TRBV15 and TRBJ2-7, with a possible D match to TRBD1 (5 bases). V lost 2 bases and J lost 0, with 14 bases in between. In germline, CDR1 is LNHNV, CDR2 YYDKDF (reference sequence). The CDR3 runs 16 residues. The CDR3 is CATSRLVGQPSYEQYF. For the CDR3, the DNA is TGTGCCACCAGCAGACTCGTGGGGCAGCCCTCCTACGAGCAGTACTTC.

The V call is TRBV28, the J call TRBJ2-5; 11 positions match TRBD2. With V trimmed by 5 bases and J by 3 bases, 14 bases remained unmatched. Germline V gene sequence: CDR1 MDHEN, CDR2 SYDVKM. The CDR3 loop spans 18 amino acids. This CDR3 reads CASSPTLGLAELKETQYF. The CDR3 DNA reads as TGTGCCAGCAGTCCGACATTGGGACTAGCGGAATTGAAAGAGACCCAGTACTTC.

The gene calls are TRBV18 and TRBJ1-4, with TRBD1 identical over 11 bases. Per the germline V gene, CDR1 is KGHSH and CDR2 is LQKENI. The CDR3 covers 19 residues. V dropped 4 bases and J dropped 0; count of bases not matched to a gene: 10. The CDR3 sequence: CASSRGQGAPGATNEKLFF. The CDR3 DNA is TGTGCCAGCTCACGAGGACAGGGGGCGCCGGGAGCAACTAATGAAAAACTGTTTTTT.

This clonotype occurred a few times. The CDR3 is CASSTRLGGGTGELFF. The CDR3 DNA reads as TGTGCCAGCAGCACCCGACTGGGGGGTGGCACCGGGGAGCTGTTTTTT. The genes are TRBV7-2 and TRBJ2-2; a possible D gene is TRBD2 (6 bases). Germline V gene data show CDR1 as SGHTA and CDR2 as FQGNSA. V lost 5 bases and J lost 4, with 17 bases in between. The CDR3 has 16 amino acids.

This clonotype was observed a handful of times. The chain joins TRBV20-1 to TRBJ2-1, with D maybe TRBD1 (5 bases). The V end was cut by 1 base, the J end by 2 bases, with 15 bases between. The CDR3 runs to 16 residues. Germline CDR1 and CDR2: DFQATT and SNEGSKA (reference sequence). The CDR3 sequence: CSARVQGWGPYNEQFF. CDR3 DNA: TGCAGTGCTAGAGTCCAGGGTTGGGGCCCCTACAATGAGCAGTTCTTC.

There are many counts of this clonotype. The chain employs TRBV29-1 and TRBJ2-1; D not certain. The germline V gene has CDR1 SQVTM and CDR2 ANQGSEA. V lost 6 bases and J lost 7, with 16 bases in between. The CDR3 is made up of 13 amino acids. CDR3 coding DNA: TGCAGCGTCCCTACCACCGCAACAAATGAGCAGTTCTTC. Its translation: CSVPTTATNEQFF.

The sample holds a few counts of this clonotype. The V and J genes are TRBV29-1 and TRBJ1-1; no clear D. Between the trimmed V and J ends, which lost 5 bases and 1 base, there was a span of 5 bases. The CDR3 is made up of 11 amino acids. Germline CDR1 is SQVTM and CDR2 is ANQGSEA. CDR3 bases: TGCAGCGTTCATCAGAACACTGAAGCTTTCTTT. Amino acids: CSVHQNTEAFF.

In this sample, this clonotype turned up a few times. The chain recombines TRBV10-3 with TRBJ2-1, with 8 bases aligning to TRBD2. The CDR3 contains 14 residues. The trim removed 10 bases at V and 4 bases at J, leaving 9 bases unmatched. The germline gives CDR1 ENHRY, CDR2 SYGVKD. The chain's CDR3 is CATQELAGYNEQFF. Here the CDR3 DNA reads TGTGCCACCCAAGAGCTAGCGGGTTACAATGAGCAGTTCTTC.

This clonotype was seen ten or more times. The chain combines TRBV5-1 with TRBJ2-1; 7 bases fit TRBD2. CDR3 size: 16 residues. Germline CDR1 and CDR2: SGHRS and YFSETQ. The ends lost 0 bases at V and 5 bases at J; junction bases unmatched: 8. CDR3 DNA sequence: TGCGCCAGCAGCTTGGAGGGTAGCGGGTCCCACAATGAGCAGTTCTTC. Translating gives CASSLEGSGSHNEQFF. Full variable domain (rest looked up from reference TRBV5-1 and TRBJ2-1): KAGVTQTPRYLIKTRGQQVTLSCSPISGHRSVSWYQQTPGQGLQFLFEYFSETQRNKGNFPGRFSGRQFSNSRSEMNVSTLELGDSALYLCASSLEGSGSHNEQFFGPGTRLTVL.

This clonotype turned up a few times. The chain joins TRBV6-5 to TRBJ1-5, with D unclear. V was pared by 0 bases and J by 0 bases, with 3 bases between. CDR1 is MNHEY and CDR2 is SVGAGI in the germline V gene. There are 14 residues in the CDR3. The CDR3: CASSYSVSNQPQHF. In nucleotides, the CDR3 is TGTGCCAGCAGTTACTCTGTTAGCAATCAGCCCCAGCATTTT.

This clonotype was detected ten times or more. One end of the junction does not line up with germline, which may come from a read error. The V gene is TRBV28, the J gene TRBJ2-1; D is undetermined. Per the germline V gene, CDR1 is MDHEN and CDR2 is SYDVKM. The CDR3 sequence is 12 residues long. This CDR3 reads CASSLWGNEQFF. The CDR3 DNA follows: TGTGCCAGCAGCTTATGGGGCAATGAGCAGTTCTTC. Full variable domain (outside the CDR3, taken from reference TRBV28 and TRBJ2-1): DVKVTQSSRYLVKRTGEKVFLECVQDMDHENMFWYRQDPGLGLRLIYFSYDVKMKEKGDIPEGYSVSREKKERFSLILESASTNQTSMYLCASSLWGNEQFFGPGTRLTVL.

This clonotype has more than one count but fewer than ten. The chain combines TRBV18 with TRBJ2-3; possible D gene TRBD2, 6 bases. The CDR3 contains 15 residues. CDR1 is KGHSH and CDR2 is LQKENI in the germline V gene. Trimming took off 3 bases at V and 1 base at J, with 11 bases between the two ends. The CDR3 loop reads CASSPTWEGTDTQYF. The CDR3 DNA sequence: TGTGCCAGCTCACCCACGTGGGAGGGCACAGATACGCAGTATTTT.

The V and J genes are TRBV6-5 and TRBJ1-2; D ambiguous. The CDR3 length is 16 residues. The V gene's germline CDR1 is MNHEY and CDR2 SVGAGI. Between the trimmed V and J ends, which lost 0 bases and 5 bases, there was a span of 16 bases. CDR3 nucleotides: TGTGCCAGCAGTTACTCGATAGTTCAGGATGTTTATGGCTACACCTTC. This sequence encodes CASSYSIVQDVYGYTF.

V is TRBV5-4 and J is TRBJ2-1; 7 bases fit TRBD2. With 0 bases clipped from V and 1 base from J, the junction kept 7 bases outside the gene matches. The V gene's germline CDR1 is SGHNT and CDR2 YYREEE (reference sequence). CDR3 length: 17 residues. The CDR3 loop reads CASSLAGAGLSYNEQFF. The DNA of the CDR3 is TGTGCCAGCAGCTTGGCCGGGGCGGGACTATCCTACAATGAGCAGTTCTTC.

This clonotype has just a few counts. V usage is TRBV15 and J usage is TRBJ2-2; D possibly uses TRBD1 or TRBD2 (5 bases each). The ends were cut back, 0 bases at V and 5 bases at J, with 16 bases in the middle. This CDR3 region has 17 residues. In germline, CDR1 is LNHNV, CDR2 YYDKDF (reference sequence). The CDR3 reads CATSRDRGRVRTGELFF. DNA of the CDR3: TGTGCCACCAGCAGAGATCGGGGCAGGGTGAGGACCGGGGAGCTGTTTTTT.

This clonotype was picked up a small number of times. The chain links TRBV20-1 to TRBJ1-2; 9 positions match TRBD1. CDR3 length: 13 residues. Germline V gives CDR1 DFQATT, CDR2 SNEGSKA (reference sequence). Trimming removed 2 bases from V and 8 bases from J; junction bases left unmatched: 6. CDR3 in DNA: TGCAGTGCTAGATCACAGGGGGCGGCGGGCTACACCTTC. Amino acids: CSARSQGAAGYTF.

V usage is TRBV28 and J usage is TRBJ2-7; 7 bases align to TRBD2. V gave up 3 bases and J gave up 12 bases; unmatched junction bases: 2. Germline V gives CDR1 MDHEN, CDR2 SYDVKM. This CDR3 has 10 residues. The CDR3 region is CASSLRGRYF. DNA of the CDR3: TGTGCCAGCAGTTTGCGGGGGAGGTACTTC.

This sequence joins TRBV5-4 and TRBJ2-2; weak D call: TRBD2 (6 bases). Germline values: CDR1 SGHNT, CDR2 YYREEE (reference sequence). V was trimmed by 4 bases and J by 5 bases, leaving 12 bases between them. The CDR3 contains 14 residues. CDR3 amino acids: CASSRTSRTGELFF. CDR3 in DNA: TGTGCCAGCAGCCGAACTAGCAGGACCGGGGAGCTGTTTTTT.

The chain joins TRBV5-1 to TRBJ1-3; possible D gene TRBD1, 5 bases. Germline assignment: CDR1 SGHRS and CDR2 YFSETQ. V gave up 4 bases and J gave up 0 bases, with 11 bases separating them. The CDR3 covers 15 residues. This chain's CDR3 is CASSIGDASGNTIYF. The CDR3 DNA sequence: TGCGCCAGCAGCATAGGGGACGCCTCTGGAAACACCATATATTTT. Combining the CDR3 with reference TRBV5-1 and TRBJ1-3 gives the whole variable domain KAGVTQTPRYLIKTRGQQVTLSCSPISGHRSVSWYQQTPGQGLQFLFEYFSETQRNKGNFPGRFSGRQFSNSRSEMNVSTLELGDSALYLCASSIGDASGNTIYFGEGSWLTVV.

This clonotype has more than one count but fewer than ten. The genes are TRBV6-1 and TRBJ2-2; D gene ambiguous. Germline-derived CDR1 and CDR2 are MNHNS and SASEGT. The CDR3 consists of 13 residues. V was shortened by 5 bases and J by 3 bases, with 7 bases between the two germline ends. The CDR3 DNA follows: TGTGCCAGCAGTCAACCCCACACCGGGGAGCTGTTTTTT. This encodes CASSQPHTGELFF.

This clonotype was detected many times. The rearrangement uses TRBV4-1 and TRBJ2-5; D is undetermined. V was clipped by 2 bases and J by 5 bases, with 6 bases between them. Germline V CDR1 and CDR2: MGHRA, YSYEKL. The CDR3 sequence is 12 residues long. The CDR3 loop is CASSQYLETQYF. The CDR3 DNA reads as TGCGCCAGCAGCCAATATTTGGAGACCCAGTACTTC.

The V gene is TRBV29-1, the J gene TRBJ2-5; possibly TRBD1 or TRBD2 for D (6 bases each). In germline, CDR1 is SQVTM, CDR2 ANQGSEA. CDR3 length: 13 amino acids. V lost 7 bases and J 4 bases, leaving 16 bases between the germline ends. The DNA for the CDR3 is TGCAGCGAACGAGGTGGGGGGCGAGAGACCCAGTACTTC. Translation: CSERGGGRETQYF.

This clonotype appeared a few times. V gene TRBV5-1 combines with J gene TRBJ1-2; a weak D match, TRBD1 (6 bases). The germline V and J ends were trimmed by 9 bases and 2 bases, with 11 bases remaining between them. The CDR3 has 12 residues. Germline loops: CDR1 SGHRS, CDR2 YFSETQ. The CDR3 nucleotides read TGCGCCAACAACGACAGGAACTATGGCTACACCTTC. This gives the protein CANNDRNYGYTF.

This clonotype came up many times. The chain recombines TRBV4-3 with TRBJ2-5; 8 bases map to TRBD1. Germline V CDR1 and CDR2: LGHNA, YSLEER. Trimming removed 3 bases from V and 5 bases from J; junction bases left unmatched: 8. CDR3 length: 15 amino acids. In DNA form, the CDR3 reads TGCGCCAGCAGCCATCTCGCAGGGGGCTTGGAGACCCAGTACTTC. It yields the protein CASSHLAGGLETQYF.

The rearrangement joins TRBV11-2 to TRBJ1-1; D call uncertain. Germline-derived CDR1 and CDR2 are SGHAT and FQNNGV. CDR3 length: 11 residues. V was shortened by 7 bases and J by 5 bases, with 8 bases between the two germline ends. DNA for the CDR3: TGTGCCAGCAATTCAGTTACTGAAGCTTTCTTT. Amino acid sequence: CASNSVTEAFF.

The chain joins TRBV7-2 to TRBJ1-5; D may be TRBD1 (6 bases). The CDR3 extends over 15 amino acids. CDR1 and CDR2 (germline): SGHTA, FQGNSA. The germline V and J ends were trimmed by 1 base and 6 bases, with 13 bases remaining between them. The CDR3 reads CASSLVPRGTQPQHF. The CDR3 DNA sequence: TGTGCCAGCAGCTTAGTGCCCAGGGGAACTCAGCCCCAGCATTTT.

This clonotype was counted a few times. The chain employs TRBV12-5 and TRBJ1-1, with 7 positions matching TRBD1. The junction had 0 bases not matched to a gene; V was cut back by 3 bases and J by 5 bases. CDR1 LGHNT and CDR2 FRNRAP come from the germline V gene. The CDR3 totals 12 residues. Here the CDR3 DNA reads TGTGCTAGTGGTTTCAGGGGGACTGAAGCTTTCTTT. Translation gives CASGFRGTEAFF.